These T cell receptor beta chains were read from a single sample in a study of brain T cells in children with intractable seizures. Measured with immunoSEQ multiplex PCR; TCRdb has only the in-frame clones, and not every one. The sample includes 80,000 or so clones, about 92% of them seen just once. The specimen was peripheral blood, collected at surgery. The origin of the receptors is a boy less than two years old with tuberous sclerosis and intractable seizures. CDR3s include the opening cysteine and the closing phenylalanine or tryptophan. The order of the fields is V gene, clone size, J gene, CDR3 protein. Clone size is given for some rows only: seen once, a few or many times, or a class if the clone is expanded.

v_call: TRBV6-1; clone_size: few; j_call: TRBJ1-1; cdr3_aa: CASSEVGGGLGTEAFF
v_call: TRBV6-5; clone_size: .; j_call: TRBJ1-2; cdr3_aa: CASSNIQEDYGYTF
v_call: TRBV6-6; clone_size: .; j_call: TRBJ1-2; cdr3_aa: CASSYSLRDRGRGYTF
v_call: TRBV19; clone_size: .; j_call: TRBJ1-2; cdr3_aa: CASSIASRGSSYGYTF
v_call: TRBV27; clone_size: once; j_call: TRBJ1-1; cdr3_aa: CASRNPRQTLVDTEAFF
v_call: TRBV10-3; clone_size: .; j_call: TRBJ1-5; cdr3_aa: CAISADRGNQPQHF
v_call: TRBV5-5; clone_size: .; j_call: TRBJ1-3; cdr3_aa: CASSPALWDNTIYF
v_call: TRBV15; clone_size: .; j_call: TRBJ1-5; cdr3_aa: CATSRDVVPQHF
v_call: TRBV11-3; clone_size: .; j_call: TRBJ1-2; cdr3_aa: CASSSSWGNHGYTF
v_call: TRBV6-5; clone_size: .; j_call: TRBJ2-5; cdr3_aa: CASSPGGGAQYF
v_call: TRBV21-1; clone_size: .; j_call: TRBJ1-2; cdr3_aa: CASSKDTLKGYTF
v_call: TRBV6-1; clone_size: .; j_call: TRBJ1-5; cdr3_aa: CASSEFSAYRNQPQHF
v_call: TRBV9; clone_size: .; j_call: TRBJ1-1; cdr3_aa: CASSVDGARANTEAFF
v_call: TRBV6-5; clone_size: .; j_call: TRBJ1-1; cdr3_aa: CASFIAGLLNTEAFF
v_call: TRBV6-5; clone_size: .; j_call: TRBJ2-5; cdr3_aa: CASTRSGTQYF
v_call: TRBV7-7; clone_size: .; j_call: TRBJ1-1; cdr3_aa: CASSRTVNTEAFF
v_call: TRBV19; clone_size: .; j_call: TRBJ2-1; cdr3_aa: CASSIFTSGSNEQFF
v_call: TRBV24-1; clone_size: .; j_call: TRBJ2-5; cdr3_aa: CATSDRDRGLSETQYF
v_call: TRBV6-5; clone_size: .; j_call: TRBJ1-1; cdr3_aa: CASSYDQVTQAFF
v_call: TRBV24-1; clone_size: .; j_call: TRBJ2-1; cdr3_aa: CATSASGRVSSYNEQFF